The source of this T cell receptor (beta chain) is a study of blood T cells in healthy people across ages. This clonotype was seen only a few times. CDR1 KGHDR and CDR2 SFDVKD come from the germline V gene. Germline trimming cut 5 bases from V and 6 bases from J; bases unmatched to any gene: 11. This CDR3 has 17 amino acids. A second PCR, run for roughly 6 to 11 cycles, used a sample-barcoded 5' primer plus a J-beta primer mix. TCRdb recomputed calls from the 5' RACE reads with MiXCR, one row per CDR3 protein. The data show fewer than 2,000,000 distinct CDR3 sequences, with 30% to 40% seen just once and about 23% held by the top ten.

The receptor comes from a human donor in good health. The chain is built from TRBV24-1 and TRBJ2-1, with 11 bases that match TRBD2. Sequenced material: blood. The CDR3, as DNA: TGTGCCACCAGTGGTTTCTCCGGGACTAGCGGTTCCAATGAGCAGTTCTTC. The encoded protein is CATSGFSGTSGSNEQFF.